This T cell receptor (beta chain) appears in the sequencing data of a study of T cells in women clearing cervical HPV infection. V trimming: 6 bases; J trimming: 3 bases; junction bases outside the gene matches: 4. The CDR3 is 14 residues long. Measured with immunoSEQ multiplex PCR; TCRdb has only the in-frame clones, and not every one. Its listing shows about 20,000 clones. As regards this clone: The antigen remains undetermined. The read ends 3 residues before the CDR3 terminus; that terminus is restored from the germline J gene.

Study-level points and caveats: Repertoire richness, not evenness, was significantly elevated in CIN3+ cases versus controls.

This sequence was found in a woman between 18 and 70 years old with a cervical HPV16 infection that either progressed to CIN3+ or cleared (not recorded which). Sequencing was carried out using blood buffy coat. The chain combines TRBV12-3 or TRBV12-4 with TRBJ1-4, with TRBD1 identical over 7 bases. The CDR3 sequence is CASRTGVANEKLFF. The sequenced part of the CDR3 DNA is TGTGCCAGCAGAACAGGGGTTGCTAATGAAAAA.